These T cell receptor beta chains were read from a single sample in a study of identical twins. TCRdb analysed the 5' RACE reads with MiXCR anew, one entry per CDR3 protein. The table has about 100,000 distinct CDR3 sequences, under 6.5% seen once; the top ten hold about 12%. The specimen was memory T cells sorted from blood. Every receptor here comes from a woman aged 50 to 60 in good health. The CDR3 runs from the conserved cysteine through the conserved F or W. A D gene is named only where the DNA matches it firmly. Size values are once, few and many counts, or a class for expanded clones, and some rows have none.

j_call: TRBJ2-1
d_call: .
v_call: TRBV9
clone_size: few
cdr3_nt: TGTGCCAGCAGCGTAGCCAGTACCTACAATGAGCAGTTCTTC
cdr3_aa: CASSVASTYNEQFF

j_call: TRBJ2-6
d_call: TRBD2
v_call: TRBV3-1
clone_size: many
cdr3_nt: TGTGCCAGCAGCCCTGGACTAGCCAACAACGTCCTGACTTTC
cdr3_aa: CASSPGLANNVLTF

j_call: TRBJ2-1
d_call: TRBD2
v_call: TRBV4-1
clone_size: medium-sized
cdr3_nt: TGCGCCAGCAGCCAGGCCGGGACTAGCAATGAGCAGTTCTTC
cdr3_aa: CASSQAGTSNEQFF

j_call: TRBJ1-4
d_call: TRBD1
v_call: TRBV12-3/TRBV12-4
clone_size: many
cdr3_nt: TGTGCCAGCAGTTACCCGGGACAGGGAGGGGAAAAACTGTTTTTT
cdr3_aa: CASSYPGQGGEKLFF

j_call: TRBJ1-5
d_call: .
v_call: TRBV25-1
clone_size: many
cdr3_nt: TGTGCCAGCAGTGAATATCGACAGAATCAGCCCCAGCATTTT
cdr3_aa: CASSEYRQNQPQHF

j_call: TRBJ1-3
d_call: .
v_call: TRBV19
clone_size: many
cdr3_nt: TGTGCCAGTAAAGTAGGACTATCTGGAAACACCATATATTTT
cdr3_aa: CASKVGLSGNTIYF

j_call: TRBJ1-1
d_call: .
v_call: TRBV20-1
clone_size: many
cdr3_nt: TGCAGTGCTAGAGGAGGGGCTGAAGCTTTCTTT
cdr3_aa: CSARGGAEAFF

j_call: TRBJ2-7
d_call: TRBD2
v_call: TRBV3-1
clone_size: many
cdr3_nt: TGTGCCAGCAGCCAGGGATCCGGGACTAGCGGGAGACACGAGCAGTACTTC
cdr3_aa: CASSQGSGTSGRHEQYF

j_call: TRBJ2-3
d_call: .
v_call: TRBV21-1
clone_size: .
cdr3_nt: TGTGCCAGCAGCAAAGTACCCAACTACCAACCCACAGATACGCAGTATTTT
cdr3_aa: CASSKVPNYQPTDTQYF

j_call: TRBJ1-1
d_call: TRBD1
v_call: TRBV3-1
clone_size: many
cdr3_nt: TGTGCCAGCAGCCAAGATTGGGGACAGGGGGAAGCTTTCTTT
cdr3_aa: CASSQDWGQGEAFF

j_call: TRBJ2-3
d_call: TRBD2
v_call: TRBV20-1
clone_size: many
cdr3_nt: TGCAGTGCTCGGACTAGCGGGAGGACCTTCACAGATACGCAGTATTTT
cdr3_aa: CSARTSGRTFTDTQYF

j_call: TRBJ2-5
d_call: TRBD2
v_call: TRBV20-1
clone_size: .
cdr3_nt: TGCAGTGCTGATATCGGGACTCCAGCGGGAGCGGAGACCCAGTACTTC
cdr3_aa: CSADIGTPAGAETQYF

j_call: TRBJ1-1
d_call: .
v_call: TRBV30
clone_size: .
cdr3_nt: TGTGCCCATAATGGGGGAACCACTGAAGCTTTCTTT
cdr3_aa: CAHNGGTTEAFF

j_call: TRBJ2-3
d_call: .
v_call: TRBV5-6
clone_size: few
cdr3_nt: TGTGCCAGCAGCTTTTGGGCGGGACAGATCACAGATACGCAGTATTTT
cdr3_aa: CASSFWAGQITDTQYF

j_call: TRBJ1-4
d_call: TRBD1
v_call: TRBV4-2
clone_size: many
cdr3_nt: TGTGCCAGCAGCCAAGAAAAGGGACAGGGATATGAAAAACTGTTTTTT
cdr3_aa: CASSQEKGQGYEKLFF

j_call: TRBJ2-7
d_call: TRBD1
v_call: TRBV6-6
clone_size: few
cdr3_nt: TGTGCCAGCGAATGGGGACAGGGTTACGAGCAGTACTTC
cdr3_aa: CASEWGQGYEQYF

j_call: TRBJ2-5
d_call: .
v_call: TRBV20-1
clone_size: .
cdr3_nt: TGCAGGGCCCTAGGACTGCAGGACGGGGAGACCCAGTACTTC
cdr3_aa: CRALGLQDGETQYF